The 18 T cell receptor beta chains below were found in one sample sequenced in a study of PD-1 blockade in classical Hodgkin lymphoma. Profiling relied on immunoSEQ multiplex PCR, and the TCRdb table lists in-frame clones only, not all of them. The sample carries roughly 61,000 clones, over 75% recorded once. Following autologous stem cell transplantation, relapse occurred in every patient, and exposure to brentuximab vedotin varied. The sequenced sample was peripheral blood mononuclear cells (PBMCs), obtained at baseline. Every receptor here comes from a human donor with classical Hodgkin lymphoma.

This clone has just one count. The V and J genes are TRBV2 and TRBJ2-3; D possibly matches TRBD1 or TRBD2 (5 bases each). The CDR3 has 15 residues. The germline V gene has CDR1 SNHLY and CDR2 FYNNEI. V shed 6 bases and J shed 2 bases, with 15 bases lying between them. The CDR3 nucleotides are TGTGCCAGCAGAGAGAGGGGAATTTTCACAGATACGCAGTATTTT. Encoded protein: CASRERGIFTDTQYF.

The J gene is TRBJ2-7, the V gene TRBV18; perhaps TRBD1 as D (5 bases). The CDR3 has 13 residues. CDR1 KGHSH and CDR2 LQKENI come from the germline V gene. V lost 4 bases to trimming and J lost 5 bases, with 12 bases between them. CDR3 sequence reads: CASSQTRTNEQYF. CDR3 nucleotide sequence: TGTGCCAGCTCACAAACGAGGACAAACGAGCAGTACTTC.

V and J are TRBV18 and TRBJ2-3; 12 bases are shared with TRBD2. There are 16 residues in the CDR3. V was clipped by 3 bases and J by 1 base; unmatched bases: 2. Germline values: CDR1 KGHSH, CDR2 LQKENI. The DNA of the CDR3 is TGTGCCAGCTCACCTTGGACTAGCGGGGGCACAGATACGCAGTATTTT. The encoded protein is CASSPWTSGGTDTQYF.

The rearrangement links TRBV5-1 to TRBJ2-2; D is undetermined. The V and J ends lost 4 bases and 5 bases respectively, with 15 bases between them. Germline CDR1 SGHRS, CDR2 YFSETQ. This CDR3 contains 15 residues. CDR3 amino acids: CASSPPLAETGELFF. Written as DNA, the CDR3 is TGCGCCAGCAGCCCTCCATTGGCTGAGACCGGGGAGCTGTTTTTT. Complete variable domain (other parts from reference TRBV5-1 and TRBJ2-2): KAGVTQTPRYLIKTRGQQVTLSCSPISGHRSVSWYQQTPGQGLQFLFEYFSETQRNKGNFPGRFSGRQFSNSRSEMNVSTLELGDSALYLCASSPPLAETGELFFGEGSRLTVL.

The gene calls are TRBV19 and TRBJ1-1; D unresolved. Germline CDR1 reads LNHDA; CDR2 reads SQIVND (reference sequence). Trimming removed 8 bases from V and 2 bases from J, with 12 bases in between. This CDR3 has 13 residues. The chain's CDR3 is CASLRGVNTEAFF. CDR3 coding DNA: TGTGCCAGTTTGCGGGGAGTTAACACTGAAGCTTTCTTT.

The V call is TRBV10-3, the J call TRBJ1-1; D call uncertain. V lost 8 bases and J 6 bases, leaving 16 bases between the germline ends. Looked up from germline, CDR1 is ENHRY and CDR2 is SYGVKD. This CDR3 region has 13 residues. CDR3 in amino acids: CAIGWALLAEAFF. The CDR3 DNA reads TGTGCCATCGGCTGGGCCCTTCTGGCTGAAGCTTTCTTT.

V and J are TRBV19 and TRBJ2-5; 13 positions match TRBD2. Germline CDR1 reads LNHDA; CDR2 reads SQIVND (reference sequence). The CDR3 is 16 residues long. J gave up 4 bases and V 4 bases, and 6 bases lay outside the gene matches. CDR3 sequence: CASSRTSGGYGETQYF. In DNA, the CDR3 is TGTGCCAGTAGTAGGACTAGCGGGGGTTATGGAGAGACCCAGTACTTC.

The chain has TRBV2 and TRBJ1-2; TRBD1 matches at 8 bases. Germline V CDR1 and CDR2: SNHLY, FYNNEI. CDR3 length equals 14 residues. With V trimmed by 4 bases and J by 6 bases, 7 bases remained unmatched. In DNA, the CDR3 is TGTGCCAGCAGTGGGACAGGGAAAAGGGATGGCTACACCTTC. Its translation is CASSGTGKRDGYTF.

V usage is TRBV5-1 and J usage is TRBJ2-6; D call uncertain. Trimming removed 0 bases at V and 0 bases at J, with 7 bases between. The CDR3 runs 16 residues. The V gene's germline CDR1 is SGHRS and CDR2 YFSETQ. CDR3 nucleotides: TGCGCCAGCAGCTTGGGTCCCCGCTCTGGGGCCAACGTCCTGACTTTC. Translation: CASSLGPRSGANVLTF.

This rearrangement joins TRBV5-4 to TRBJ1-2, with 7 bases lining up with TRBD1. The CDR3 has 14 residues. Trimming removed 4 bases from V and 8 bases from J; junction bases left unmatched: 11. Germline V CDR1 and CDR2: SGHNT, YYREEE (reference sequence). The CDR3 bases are TGTGCCAGCAGCCCACCACAGGGGCCCGGGGGCTACACCTTC. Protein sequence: CASSPPQGPGGYTF.

For the CDR3, the DNA is TGTGCCAGTAATCGACAGGGGGCGACTGAAGCTTTCTTT. Protein product: CASNRQGATEAFF. The chain links TRBV19 to TRBJ1-1; 10 bases match TRBD1. CDR1 LNHDA and CDR2 SQIVND come from the germline V gene (reference sequence). The CDR3 is 13 amino acids. The V gene end was trimmed by 7 bases and the J gene end by 5 bases; junction bases not matched to a gene: 4.

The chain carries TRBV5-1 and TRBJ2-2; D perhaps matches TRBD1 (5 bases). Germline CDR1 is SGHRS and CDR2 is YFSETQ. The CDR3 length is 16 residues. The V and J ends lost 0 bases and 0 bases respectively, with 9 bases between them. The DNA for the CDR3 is TGCGCCAGCAGCTTGGGGACACTCGCGAACACCGGGGAGCTGTTTTTT. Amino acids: CASSLGTLANTGELFF.

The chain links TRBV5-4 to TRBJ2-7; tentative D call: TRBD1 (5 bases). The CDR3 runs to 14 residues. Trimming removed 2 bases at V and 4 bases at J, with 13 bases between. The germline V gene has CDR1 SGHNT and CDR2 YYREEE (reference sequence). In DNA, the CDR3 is TGTGCCAGCAGCTTTGGTACAGGAGCATACGAGCAGTACTTC. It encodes CASSFGTGAYEQYF.

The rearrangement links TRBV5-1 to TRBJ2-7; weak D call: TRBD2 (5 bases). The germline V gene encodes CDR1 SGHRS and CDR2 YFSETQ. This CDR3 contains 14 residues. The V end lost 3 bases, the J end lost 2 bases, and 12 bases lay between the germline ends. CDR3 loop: CASSYLTGTYEQYF. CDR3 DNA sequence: TGCGCCAGCAGCTACCTGACGGGGACCTACGAGCAGTACTTC.

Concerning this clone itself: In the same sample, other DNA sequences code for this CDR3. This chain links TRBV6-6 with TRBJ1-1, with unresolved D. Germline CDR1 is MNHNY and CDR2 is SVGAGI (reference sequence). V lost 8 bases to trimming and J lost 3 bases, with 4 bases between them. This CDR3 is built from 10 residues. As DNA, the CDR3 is TGTGCCAGCGGGGACACTGAAGCTTTCTTT. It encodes CASGDTEAFF.

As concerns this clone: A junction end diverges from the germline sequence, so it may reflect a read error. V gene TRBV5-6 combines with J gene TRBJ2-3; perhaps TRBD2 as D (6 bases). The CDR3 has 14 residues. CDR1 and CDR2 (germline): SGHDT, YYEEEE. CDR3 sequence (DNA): TGTGCCAGCAGTTCTCCCCGGGGGACTGGACCTTCCAAATTT. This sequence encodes CASSSPRGTGPSKF.

In DNA form, the CDR3 reads TGTGCCAGCAGCGCTACAGGGGTTCACAATGAGCAGTTCTTC. Protein sequence: CASSATGVHNEQFF. This chain connects TRBV2 to TRBJ2-1; 7 bases are a match to TRBD1. Germline trimming cut 6 bases from V and 5 bases from J; bases unmatched to any gene: 7. The CDR3 extends over 14 amino acids. CDR1 and CDR2 from the germline V gene are SNHLY and FYNNEI.

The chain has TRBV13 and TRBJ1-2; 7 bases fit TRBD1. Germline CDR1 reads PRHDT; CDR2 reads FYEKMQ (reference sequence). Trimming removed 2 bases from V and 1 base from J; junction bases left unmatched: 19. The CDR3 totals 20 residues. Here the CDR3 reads CASSLKSLGDPGQDNYGYTF. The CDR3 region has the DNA TGTGCCAGCAGCTTAAAGTCATTAGGGGACCCTGGACAGGATAACTATGGCTACACCTTC.